This TCR beta chain comes out of a study of blood T cells in healthy people across ages. A second PCR, run for about 7 to 11 cycles, used a sample-barcoded 5' primer plus a J-beta primer mix. Carrying 12 random nucleotides, a template-switch adaptor labeled each individual cDNA molecule. One entry per CDR3 protein results from TCRdb running MiXCR on the 5' RACE reads. The repertoire includes about 510,000 distinct CDR3 sequences, about a quarter of them detected once, and over 3.5% sits in the top ten. Whole-study results and caveats: Those diversity estimates obtained from one million T cells were thought to be underestimates.

Germline V gene data show CDR1 as LGHDT and CDR2 as YNNKEL (reference sequence). This CDR3 is 18 amino acids long. Between the trimmed V and J ends, which lost 4 bases and 5 bases, there was a span of 23 bases. As for this clonotype: What it binds is unknown.

The same data also went into a second study, on T cells of mothers and their children. According to that study: Related mother-child pairs showed slightly, non-significantly higher overlap than unrelated pairs. There was no detection of any persistent microchimeric T cell clones.

The specimen was blood. The source of this sequence is a boy under 10 years old in good health. The chain employs TRBV3-1 and TRBJ2-2, with a weak D call TRBD2 (6 bases). CDR3 in amino acids: CASSPPWGGGLRTGELFF. The CDR3 DNA sequence: TGTGCCAGCAGCCCACCATGGGGAGGAGGCCTGAGGACCGGGGAGCTGTTTTTT.